The clone carrying this TCR beta chain has just a few counts. TCRB transcripts that were expressed got sequenced, as all of the isolated RNA had been reverse transcribed. Measured with immunoSEQ multiplex PCR; TCRdb has only the in-frame clones, and not every one. The sample yields some 270,000 clones, around 7.3% seen once. The sample comes from a study of beta chain features in type 1 diabetes. Sampling consisted of one heparinised blood draw per donor, averaging approximately 120 mL. The authors sorted CD4+ naive, central memory, regulatory and stem cell-like memory cells via CD45RO/CCR7/CD25/CD127/CD95/CD27. Sequencing was performed on central memory CD4+ T cells from blood. This TCR was recovered from a woman between 18 and 30 years old in good health.

CDR3 bases: TGTGCCAGCATTGAGGCGGAATACCAAGAGACCCAGTACTTC. Its translation is CASIEAEYQETQYF. The chain carries TRBV2 and TRBJ2-5, with D hard to call. Per germline, CDR1 SNHLY and CDR2 FYNNEI. The germline V and J ends were trimmed by 7 bases and 0 bases, with 12 bases remaining between them. This CDR3 contains 14 residues.